One TCR beta chain is described in this entry. The target antigen is unknown. The source of the sample is a study of T cell responses to AZD1222 COVID-19 vaccine. Study-wide results and caveats: Regions left unmutated in variants are reportedly the target of nearly half of spike-specific TCRs. With dominance at 160-218 and 743-854, vaccine-associated CD4 TCRs spanned spike. Clonal diversity may have been underestimated in mostly white British donors.

In germline, CDR1 is SGHVS, CDR2 FQNEAQ. The CDR3 length is 15 residues. V was pared by 1 base and J by 1 base, with 7 bases between. Assay: immunoSEQ multiplex PCR; the TCRdb copy retains only in-frame clones and omits some. The repertoire includes some 180,000 clones, about 91% of them detected once, and less than 0.55% sits in the top ten. The receptor was derived from an adult in good health. The sequencing used peripheral blood, collected on day 0 of AZD1222 vaccination. The chain carries TRBV7-8 and TRBJ2-2, with D hard to call. CDR3 sequence (DNA): TGTGCCAGCAGCTTAGGGACGGAGAACACCGGGGAGCTGTTTTTT. Protein: CASSLGTENTGELFF.